The 27 T cell receptor beta chains in this list originate from one sample, sequenced in a study of T cells in Graves' hyperthyroidism and ophthalmopathy. Amplified TCR beta CDR3 regions derived from RNA transcripts. In the first-round RT-PCR of the TCR CDR3, the HTBI primer set was used. In TCRdb, the multiplex PCR reads were re-called with MiXCR into one record per CDR3 protein. The data contain hundreds of thousands of distinct CDR3 sequences, just over 45% of them singletons. The sample was peripheral blood or thyroid tissue (not recorded which). The source of these receptors is a woman aged 18-29 years with Graves' hyperthyroidism.

CDR3: CSASGLANTGELFF. CDR3 DNA sequence: TGCAGTGCTAGCGGGCTAGCGAACACCGGGGAGCTGTTTTTT. The chain recombines TRBV20-1 with TRBJ2-2; D is unclear. The CDR3 length is 14 residues. V was pared by 3 bases and J by 0 bases, with 8 bases between. The germline CDR1 and CDR2 sequences are DFQATT and SNEGSKA (reference sequence).

On this clonotype itself: It is likely a read error, because the conserved phenylalanine at the end of the CDR3 is missing. The chain joins TRBV24-1 to TRBJ1-5, with D possibly matching TRBD1 (6 bases). Germline V gene lookup returns CDR1 KGHDR and CDR2 SFDVKD. The CDR3 loop spans 16 amino acids. Trimming removed 0 bases at V and 2 bases at J, with 10 bases between. CDR3 amino acids: CATSDLLPGGNQPQHL. CDR3 in DNA: TGTGCCACCAGTGATTTGTTGCCAGGGGGCAATCAGCCCCAGCATCTT.

This rearrangement joins TRBV19 to TRBJ2-5; 7 bases are shared with TRBD1. The CDR3 is 13 amino acids. After removal of 6 bases from V and 1 base from J, the junction contained 2 bases not matched to a gene. Per the germline V gene, CDR1 is LNHDA and CDR2 is SQIVND (reference sequence). The CDR3 spells CASRQGTQETQYF. The CDR3 DNA sequence: TGTGCCAGTAGACAGGGGACCCAAGAGACCCAGTACTTC.

The chain joins TRBV10-3 to TRBJ2-6; TRBD1 agrees at 8 bases. With 10 bases clipped from V and 0 bases from J, the junction kept 5 bases outside the gene matches. CDR1 is ENHRY, CDR2 SYGVKD, per germline. The CDR3 covers 15 residues. Here the CDR3 DNA reads TGTGCCAGCCGGGACAGGTTCTCTGGGGCCAACGTCCTGACTTTC. Translated: CASRDRFSGANVLTF.

The V and J genes are TRBV9 and TRBJ1-3, with a tentative D call TRBD1 (5 bases). CDR3 length: 16 amino acids. The V gene's germline CDR1 is SGDLS and CDR2 YYNGEE. Trimming cost V 4 bases and J 1 base, with 15 bases left between them. Here the CDR3 DNA reads TGTGCCAGCAGCTTCAGTCCGGGGGGGTCTGGAAACACCATATATTTT. It codes for CASSFSPGGSGNTIYF. The full variable domain, its missing parts supplied by reference TRBV9 and TRBJ1-3, is DSGVTQTPKHLITATGQRVTLRCSPRSGDLSVYWYQQSLDQGLQFLIQYYNGEERAKGNILERFSAQQFPDLHSELNLSSLELGDSALYFCASSFSPGGSGNTIYFGEGSWLTVV.

V usage is TRBV20-1 and J usage is TRBJ2-6; D remains unclear. Trimming removed 3 bases from V and 1 base from J, with 7 bases in between. Germline V gene sequence: CDR1 DFQATT, CDR2 SNEGSKA (reference sequence). This CDR3 region has 14 residues. The CDR3 DNA reads as TGCAGTGCTAGGGACCGATCTGGGGCCAACGTCCTGACTTTC. Encoded protein: CSARDRSGANVLTF.

As concerns this clonotype: Just one base apart from a much larger clone, this may be a read error. CDR3 region: CSVLRVMNTEAFF. In nucleotides, the CDR3 is TGCAGCGTCCTAAGGGTGATGAACACTGAAGCTTTCTTT. V gene TRBV29-1 combines with J gene TRBJ1-1; D call uncertain. Germline assignment: CDR1 SQVTM and CDR2 ANQGSEA. V was trimmed by 6 bases and J by 0 bases, leaving 11 bases between them. The CDR3 loop spans 13 amino acids.

This clonotype has just a few counts. The V gene is TRBV19, the J gene TRBJ1-2; D ambiguous. CDR1 and CDR2 from the germline V gene are LNHDA and SQIVND (reference sequence). V was trimmed by 1 base and J by 5 bases, leaving 11 bases between them. There are 14 residues in the CDR3. The CDR3 region has the DNA TGTGCCAGTAGTATAGTTTCGACCGAGTATGGCTACACCTTC. Translating it yields CASSIVSTEYGYTF.

This clonotype came up many times. V gene TRBV7-9 combines with J gene TRBJ1-5; D perhaps matches TRBD1 (6 bases). V shed 3 bases and J shed 5 bases, with 11 bases lying between them. The CDR3 length is 14 residues. CDR1 SEHNR and CDR2 FQNEAQ come from the germline V gene (reference sequence). The CDR3 nucleotides read TGTGCCAGCAGCTTCACAGGGATCTATCAGCCCCAGCATTTT. Translation gives CASSFTGIYQPQHF.

The V call is TRBV15, the J call TRBJ2-5; no clear D gene. CDR1 and CDR2 from the germline V gene are LNHNV and YYDKDF (reference sequence). Trimming removed 3 bases at V and 5 bases at J, with 22 bases between. The CDR3 is 17 amino acids. CDR3 in DNA: TGTGCCACCAGCAGTTCCACTCAACGGAGATCTTGGGAGACCCAGTACTTC. Translation: CATSSSTQRRSWETQYF.

V gene TRBV2 combines with J gene TRBJ1-6; D ambiguous. The CDR3 contains 14 residues. V was clipped by 6 bases and J by 7 bases, with 13 bases between them. Germline V gene data show CDR1 as SNHLY and CDR2 as FYNNEI. The CDR3 bases are TGTGCCAGCAGCCAAGTGGGGTGGAATTCACCCCTCCACTTT. It translates to CASSQVGWNSPLHF. The full variable domain, its missing parts supplied by reference TRBV2 and TRBJ1-6, is EPEVTQTPSHQVTQMGQEVILRCVPISNHLYFYWYRQILGQKVEFLVSFYNNEISEKSEIFDDQFSVERPDGSNFTLKIRSTKLEDSAMYFCASSQVGWNSPLHFGNGTRLTVT.

J is TRBJ2-5 and V is TRBV10-3, with 8 bases matching TRBD2. The germline V gene encodes CDR1 ENHRY and CDR2 SYGVKD. This CDR3 spans 17 amino acids. V shed 0 bases, J shed 1 base, and the junction held 7 bases outside the gene matches. The CDR3 reads CAISESIWLAGQETQYF. The DNA for the CDR3 is TGTGCCATCAGTGAGTCGATATGGCTAGCGGGCCAAGAGACCCAGTACTTC.

This clonotype was seen once. The chain is built from TRBV2 and TRBJ1-2; 8 bases agree with TRBD1. Trimming took 8 bases from V and 4 from J; bases not matched to a gene: 9. The germline gives CDR1 SNHLY, CDR2 FYNNEI. The CDR3 covers 14 residues. CDR3 protein: CASSPQGEPYGYTF. CDR3 nucleotide sequence: TGTGCCAGCTCACCACAGGGGGAGCCCTATGGCTACACCTTC.

This sequence joins TRBV4-1 and TRBJ2-5; a weak D match, TRBD1 (5 bases). CDR1 and CDR2 (germline): MGHRA, YSYEKL. The CDR3 extends over 13 amino acids. The ends were cut back, 1 base at V and 5 bases at J, with 8 bases in the middle. The CDR3 reads CASSQVDTETQYF. Written as DNA, the CDR3 is TGCGCCAGCAGCCAAGTGGACACGGAGACCCAGTACTTC.

Remarks on this clonotype: A much larger clone lies a single base off, so this may be a read error. As DNA, the CDR3 is TGTGCCAGCAACAGTGGGACCAACTATGGCTACACCTTC. It yields the protein CASNSGTNYGYTF. The chain uses TRBV4-2 and TRBJ1-2, with D possibly TRBD1 on 5 matching bases. Between the trimmed V and J ends, which lost 7 bases and 2 bases, there was a span of 11 bases. Germline lookup yields CDR1 LGHNA and CDR2 YNFKEQ. CDR3 length: 13 amino acids.

The rearrangement uses TRBV7-6 and TRBJ2-7; TRBD2 matches at 16 bases. Germline CDR1 SGHVS, CDR2 FNYEAQ. V gave up 1 base and J gave up 5 bases; unmatched junction bases: 14. CDR3 length: 20 residues. CDR3 in amino acids: CASSLGLGTSGRAGVHEQYF. Written as DNA, the CDR3 is TGTGCCAGCAGCTTAGGGCTTGGGACTAGCGGGAGGGCCGGAGTCCACGAGCAGTACTTC.

V and J are TRBV7-2 and TRBJ1-1, with D possibly being TRBD1 (6 bases). The V end was cut by 4 bases, the J end by 1 base, with 13 bases between. The germline gives CDR1 SGHTA, CDR2 FQGNSA. The CDR3 length is 15 residues. The CDR3 sequence is CASSSQGSWNTEAFF. The CDR3 DNA reads TGTGCCAGCAGCTCCCAGGGGAGTTGGAACACTGAAGCTTTCTTT. The complete variable domain, with remaining parts taken from reference TRBV7-2 and TRBJ1-1, reads GAGVSQSPSNKVTEKGKDVELRCDPISGHTALYWYRQSLGQGLEFLIYFQGNSAPDKSGLPSDRFSAERTGGSVSTLTIQRTQQEDSAVYLCASSSQGSWNTEAFFGQGTRLTVV.

Of note for this clonotype: Being one base from a much bigger clone, this may be a read error. The V call is TRBV29-1, the J call TRBJ2-5, with 9 bases that match TRBD1. Losses at the gene ends were 4 bases for V and 1 base for J; bases not matched to a gene: 7. The CDR3 is made up of 15 amino acids. The V gene's germline CDR1 is SQVTM and CDR2 ANQGSEA. CDR3 nucleotide sequence: TGCAGCGTTGTTTCCGCGACAGGGGGCCAAGAGACCCAGTACTTC. It encodes CSVVSATGGQETQYF.

The chain couples TRBV7-9 to TRBJ2-7, with D possibly matching TRBD2 (6 bases). V was clipped by 5 bases and J by 3 bases, with 17 bases between them. The CDR3 length is 15 residues. CDR1 and CDR2 from the germline V gene are SEHNR and FQNEAQ (reference sequence). The CDR3 nucleotides read TGTGCCAGCAGCCCGTGGGACGGAGGGATCTACGAGCAGTACTTC. As protein: CASSPWDGGIYEQYF.

The chain is built from TRBV6-6 and TRBJ1-3; D might be TRBD1 (5 bases). Looked up from germline, CDR1 is MNHNY and CDR2 is SVGAGI (reference sequence). V was clipped by 1 base and J by 0 bases, with 10 bases between them. The CDR3 spans 16 residues. The CDR3 DNA sequence: TGTGCCAGCAGTTACTTGGGGGGTAACTCTGGAAACACCATATATTTT. Its translation: CASSYLGGNSGNTIYF.

This clonotype was found a few times. This chain links TRBV6-1 with TRBJ2-7, with TRBD1 identical over 8 bases. This CDR3 is built from 13 residues. Germline values: CDR1 MNHNS, CDR2 SASEGT. V lost 5 bases to trimming and J lost 12 bases; unmatched junction nucleotides: 12. CDR3 sequence: CASSYKGQDEGYF. CDR3 nucleotides: TGTGCCAGCAGTTACAAGGGACAGGACGAGGGGTACTTC.

The chain employs TRBV6-1 and TRBJ1-6; D is ambiguous. Trimming shortened V by 6 bases and J by 6 bases, and 18 bases separated the two germline ends. From germline, CDR1 is MNHNS and CDR2 SASEGT. The CDR3 contains 16 residues. CDR3 amino acids: CASRSLIGPSNSPLHF. DNA for the CDR3: TGTGCCAGCAGATCCCTGATCGGGCCCTCTAATTCACCCCTCCACTTT.

The rearrangement uses TRBV25-1 and TRBJ1-4; tentatively, D is TRBD1 (5 bases). This CDR3 comprises 16 residues. CDR1 is MGHDK, CDR2 SYGVNS, per germline. V was cut by 6 bases and J by 0 bases, with 14 bases left in between. The CDR3 DNA sequence: TGTGCCAGCAGCATAGACCCGGGGGCAACTAATGAAAAACTGTTTTTT. Its translation is CASSIDPGATNEKLFF.

V and J are TRBV20-1 and TRBJ2-3; D is uncertain. CDR1 DFQATT and CDR2 SNEGSKA come from the germline V gene (reference sequence). V lost 0 bases and J lost 13, with 2 bases in between. This CDR3 comprises 8 residues. The CDR3, as DNA: TGCAGTGCTAGAGAGGAGTATTTT. Amino acids: CSAREEYF.

The rearrangement uses TRBV15 and TRBJ2-6; 7 nucleotides agree with TRBD1. The J segment lost 0 bases and the V segment lost 1 base, leaving 3 bases of the junction unmatched. This CDR3 is built from 17 residues. The germline V gene encodes CDR1 LNHNV and CDR2 YYDKDF (reference sequence). The CDR3 region is CATSRGQGRSGANVLTF. The CDR3 DNA is TGTGCCACCAGCAGAGGACAGGGCCGCTCTGGGGCCAACGTCCTGACTTTC. The whole variable domain, remainder taken from reference TRBV15 and TRBJ2-6, is DAMVIQNPRYQVTQFGKPVTLSCSQTLNHNVMYWYQQKSSQAPKLLFHYYDKDFNNEADTPDNFQSRRPNTSFCFLDIRSPGLGDTAMYLCATSRGQGRSGANVLTFGAGSRLTVL.

Concerning this clonotype: With a much larger clone just one base away, this may be a read error. The chain recombines TRBV25-1 with TRBJ1-2; D gene unclear. This CDR3 region has 15 residues. The germline V gene has CDR1 MGHDK and CDR2 SYGVNS. The CDR3 sequence is CASSEYNVINYGCTF. As DNA, the CDR3 is TGTGCCAGCAGTGAATATAATGTTATTAACTATGGCTGCACCTTC.

V usage is TRBV7-3 and J usage is TRBJ2-5; maybe TRBD1 (5 bases). V gave up 0 bases and J gave up 2 bases, with 10 bases separating them. The germline V gene has CDR1 SGHTA and CDR2 FQGTGA. CDR3 length: 15 residues. The CDR3 here is CASSLTWGQQETQYF. The CDR3 DNA is TGTGCCAGCAGCTTAACGTGGGGCCAACAAGAGACCCAGTACTTC.